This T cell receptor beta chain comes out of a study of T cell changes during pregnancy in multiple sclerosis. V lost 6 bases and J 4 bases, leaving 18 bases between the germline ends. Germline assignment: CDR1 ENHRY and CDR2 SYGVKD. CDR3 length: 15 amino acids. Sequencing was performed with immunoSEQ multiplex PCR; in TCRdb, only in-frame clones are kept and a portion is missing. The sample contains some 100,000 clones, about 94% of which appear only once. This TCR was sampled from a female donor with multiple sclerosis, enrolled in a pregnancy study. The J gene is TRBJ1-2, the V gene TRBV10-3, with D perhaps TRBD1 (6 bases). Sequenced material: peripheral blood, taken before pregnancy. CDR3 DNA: TGTGCCATCAGCCCCATCGAACAGGGCGGCTATGGCTACACCTTC. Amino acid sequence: CAISPIEQGGYGYTF.